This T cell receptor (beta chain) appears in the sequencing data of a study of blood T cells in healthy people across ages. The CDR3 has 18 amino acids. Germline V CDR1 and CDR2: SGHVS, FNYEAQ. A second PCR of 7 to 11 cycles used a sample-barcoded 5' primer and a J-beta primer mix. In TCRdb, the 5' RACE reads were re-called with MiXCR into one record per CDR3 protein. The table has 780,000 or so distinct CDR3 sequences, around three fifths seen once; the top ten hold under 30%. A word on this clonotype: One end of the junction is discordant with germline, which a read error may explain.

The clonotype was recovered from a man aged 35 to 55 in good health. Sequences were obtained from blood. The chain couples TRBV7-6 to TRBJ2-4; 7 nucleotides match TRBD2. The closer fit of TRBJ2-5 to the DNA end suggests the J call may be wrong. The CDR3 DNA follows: TGTGCCTGCAGCTTAGTTGGACGGGACTACGAGATCCAAGAGACCCAGTACTTC. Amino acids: CACSLVGRDYEIQETQYF.